Described below is a single TCR beta chain sequence and its context. Antigen specificity is unknown. The data were taken from a study of T cell responses to AZD1222 COVID-19 vaccine. The CDR3 consists of 15 residues. The V gene's germline CDR1 is SEHNR and CDR2 FQNEAQ (reference sequence). V gave up 1 base and J gave up 5 bases, with 12 bases separating them. TCRdb's copy holds only in-frame clones and misses some; the assay was immunoSEQ multiplex PCR. The data hold 150,000 to 250,000 clones, with roughly 92% observed a single time. Study-wide findings and caveats: Spike-specific TCR breadth and depth grew following two AZD1222 doses.

Specimen: peripheral blood, collected 28 days after the second AZD1222 dose. The TCR originated in an adult who received the AZD1222 COVID-19 vaccine. The J gene is TRBJ1-3, the V gene TRBV7-9, with D hard to call. CDR3 in DNA: TGTGCCAGCAGCTTAGGGGCAGCCCTACGAAACACCATATATTTT. The encoded protein is CASSLGAALRNTIYF.